This T cell receptor (beta chain) was obtained from a study of blood T cells in healthy people across ages. Combining a sample-barcoded 5' primer with a J-beta primer mix, a second PCR ran for roughly 7 to 11 cycles. A single record per CDR3 protein comes from TCRdb applying MiXCR to the 5' RACE reads. This sample has 1.5 million to 2 million distinct CDR3 sequences, with approximately 50% found just once. The CDR3 loop spans 15 amino acids. Trimming cost V 4 bases and J 2 bases, with 12 bases left between them. Sequenced material: blood. The TCR comes from a woman in her thirties or forties in good health. This chain connects TRBV12-3 or TRBV12-4 to TRBJ2-1; D perhaps matches TRBD2 (7 bases). The chain's CDR3 is CASSSPGGPYNEQFF. The CDR3 nucleotides are TGTGCCAGCAGTTCCCCCGGGGGGCCCTACAATGAGCAGTTCTTC.